This TCR beta chain originates from a study of PD-L1 blockade in urothelial cancer (dated by TCRdb to 2016 to 2017). Describing the broader study: Therapy was started around 2014 for all patients, and atezolizumab 1,200 mg was administered intravenously every 3 weeks. About 85% of the 29 patients were identified as males with urothelial cancer of bladder origin, and a prior smoking history was reported by 18 of 29 patients. An ECOG performance status of 0 or 1 was recorded for the patients, and 0 to 3 prior chemotherapy regimens had been received by the patients. Blood samples were analyzed at 3 weeks after treatment start (second dose) and at 6 weeks after treatment start. Blood samples gave median yields of roughly 150,000 T cells and 65,000 to 85,000 unique TCRs, along with a median clonality of roughly 0.08. The study, an exploratory multi-omic analysis, examined somatic, immune and clinical correlates of response to PD-L1 blockade with atezolizumab in urothelial cancer. TCR sequencing covered pretreatment tumor samples and matched, serially collected peripheral blood taken before and after atezolizumab treatment. Progression-free survival longer than 6 months counted as durable clinical benefit, and TCR features were additionally tested against both progression-free and overall survival. Whole exome sequencing and RNA sequencing of pretreatment tumors were performed alongside TCR sequencing in the same patients. About 10 patients achieved durable clinical benefit and around 19 did not. Pretreatment blood TCR-seq was available for about 27 patients, at least one posttreatment blood collection was obtained for about 24 patients, and tumor TCR-seq was available for about 24 patients.

This specimen's time point label, per the study, means: pretreatment peripheral blood. A total of some 30 patients with locally advanced or metastatic urothelial carcinoma, treated at Memorial Sloan Kettering on a trial protocol, made up the cohort. Peripheral blood mononuclear cells were collected pretreatment and during treatment, at between 1 and 8 total time points per patient. The Qiagen DNeasy Blood extraction kit was used to purify genomic DNA from total PBMCs and tumor samples. Collected pretreatment and during treatment, PBMCs were isolated and stored as previously described. Of note for this clone: The clone's antigen remains unknown. No much larger clone exists at a distance of one base, and base qualities are not known.

The full study reports these points: Patients with durable benefit showed greater expansion of tumor-associated TCR clones in peripheral blood 3 weeks after starting treatment (n ≈ 23, p = 0.022). Because of the small sample size (n ≈ 30) and the many exploratory analyses performed, the results are intended to be regarded as hypothesis-generating. Improved progression-free and overall survival was found to be associated with pretreatment peripheral blood TCR clonality below the median.

Synthetic TCR analog templates were spiked into each PCR so that absolute template abundance could be estimated from read counts. The immunoSEQ assay was used to amplify TCRbeta CDR3 regions from genomic DNA with bias-controlled V and J gene primers. Sequencing of rearranged TCRbeta segments was performed at approximately 20X coverage. In the authors' own workflow: Clustering was used to correct sequencing errors, and CDR3s were annotated against IMGT to assign V, D and J genes. Only productive TCRbeta rearrangements were used in downstream analyses, excluding out-of-frame or stop-codon sequences. Clonality was computed as one minus Shannon entropy normalized by the log of the number of unique productive sequences. Clones differing between time points or between blood and tumor were identified using Fisher's exact test with Benjamini-Hochberg correction, with an adjusted p below 0.01 applied as the threshold. Drawn from immuneACCESS, this table holds only the in-frame rearrangements with V and J called that TCRdb kept. Clones are partly lost; checked studies trace under half to an unresolved V gene and leave the rest unexplained. That table supplies the V and J calls and clone size; D and trimming were determined from the DNA. The table for this sample lists approximately 88,000 clones; 84% of them were counted only once. In total, the top ten clones hold around 2.1% of the sample.

The clonotype originates from a man in his sixties with urothelial cancer. Specimen: PBMCs, collected around atezolizumab (anti-PD-L1) treatment.

The encoded CDR3 is CASQQVAGGWETQYF. At the DNA level, the sequence is TGTGCCAGCCAACAAGTAGCGGGAGGTTGGGAGACCCAGTACTTC. Rearrangement joined TRBV2 to TRBJ2-5, and 10 junctional nucleotides match TRBD2. From its cysteine to its phenylalanine, the CDR3 spans 15 amino acids. CDR3 DNA is the only sequence kept; it has 45 bases, read in frame from the first base. Sequences SNHLY (CDR1) and FYNNEI (CDR2) are obtained from the germline V gene. Unmatched junction bases come to 11, with V trimmed by 8 bases and J by 5 bases. Reference TRBV2 and TRBJ2-5 proteins supply the regions before and after the CDR3; the full variable domain is: EPEVTQTPSHQVTQMGQEVILRCVPISNHLYFYWYRQILGQKVEFLVSFYNNEISEKSEIFDDQFSVERPDGSNFTLKIRSTKLEDSAMYFCASQQVAGGWETQYFGPGTRLLVL.